Listed below are T cell receptor beta chains from one sample, sequenced in a study of T cells in Graves' hyperthyroidism and ophthalmopathy. Each CDR3 protein gets one entry after TCRdb re-called the multiplex PCR reads with MiXCR. The repertoire holds about 520,000 distinct CDR3 sequences, with approximately 25% as singletons. Material for sequencing was blood. These TCRs come from a woman aged 25-40 years with Graves' ophthalmopathy. The CDR3 runs from the conserved cysteine through the conserved F or W. The D gene is left open where the match is weak. Rows give clone size only sometimes, using once, few, many, or a class for an expanded clone.

d_gene,v_gene,abundance,j_gene,CDR3aa,CDR3nt
.,TRBV5-1,.,TRBJ2-5,CASSLDRAPQETQYF,TGCGCCAGCAGCTTGGATAGGGCTCCTCAAGAGACCCAGTACTTC
.,TRBV12-3/TRBV12-4,many,TRBJ2-5,CASSPPLGQETQYF,TGTGCCAGCAGCCCCCCGCTGGGGCAAGAGACCCAGTACTTC
TRBD1,TRBV18,many,TRBJ1-5,CASSLRTGWDQPQHF,TGTGCCAGCTCATTGAGGACAGGGTGGGATCAGCCCCAGCATTTT
TRBD2,TRBV6-1,few,TRBJ2-5,CASRVLAAETQYF,TGTGCCAGCAGAGTACTAGCGGCGGAGACCCAGTACTTC
.,TRBV28,many,TRBJ1-5,CASSPVPRRLSNQPQHF,TGTGCCAGCAGCCCGGTGCCTCGGCGCCTAAGCAATCAGCCCCAGCATTTT
.,TRBV11-2,many,TRBJ1-1,CASSLTPGWENTEAFF,TGTGCCAGCAGCTTGACCCCAGGGTGGGAGAACACTGAAGCTTTCTTT
TRBD2,TRBV12-3/TRBV12-4,few,TRBJ2-5,CASALRAGGSETQYF,TGTGCCAGCGCACTTCGAGCGGGAGGGTCAGAGACCCAGTACTTC
.,TRBV6-1,many,TRBJ1-5,CASSPMNQPQHF,TGTGCCAGCAGTCCCATGAATCAGCCCCAGCATTTT
.,TRBV7-9,.,TRBJ2-5,CASSLVAERGETQYF,TGTGCCAGCAGCTTAGTGGCGGAGAGGGGAGAGACCCAGTACTTC
.,TRBV9,few,TRBJ1-5,CASSVYDDQPQHF,TGTGCCAGCAGCGTATACGATGATCAGCCCCAGCATTTT
TRBD2,TRBV12-3/TRBV12-4,many,TRBJ2-5,CASSLEVAGLEETQYF,TGTGCCAGCAGTTTAGAGGTAGCGGGGCTGGAGGAGACCCAGTACTTC
TRBD1,TRBV12-3/TRBV12-4,many,TRBJ1-1,CASSFRGQAFF,TGTGCCAGCAGTTTCAGGGGGCAAGCTTTCTTT
.,TRBV18,many,TRBJ2-5,CASSPPSGTETQYF,TGTGCCAGCTCACCACCTTCAGGGACGGAGACCCAGTACTTC
.,TRBV27,.,TRBJ1-1,CASSVDSFGYTEAFF,TGTGCCAGCAGTGTGGACAGCTTTGGGTACACTGAAGCTTTCTTT
.,TRBV6-1,many,TRBJ2-5,CASSPSRASWYQETQYF,TGTGCCAGCAGTCCAAGTAGGGCGAGCTGGTACCAAGAGACCCAGTACTTC